The rows below give T cell receptor beta chains drawn from one sample of a study of OX40 agonist ivuxolimab in advanced cancers. Profiling relied on immunoSEQ multiplex PCR, and the TCRdb table lists in-frame clones only, not all of them. The sample lists about 68,000 clones, 91% occurring once. Source: CD4+ or CD8+ T cells sorted from blood, taken in a trial of the OX40 agonist ivuxolimab. The receptors come from an adult with an advanced solid tumor such as melanoma, head and neck, liver or kidney cancer. The CDR3 runs from the conserved cysteine through the conserved F or W. D genes are given only for firm matches. Only some rows state a clone size, as once, few, many or a class for expanded clones.

size,J,V,D,DNA,CDR3
few,TRBJ1-5,TRBV6-5,.,TGTGCCAGCAGTTACAGGGGGTCTCAGCCCCAGCATTTT,CASSYRGSQPQHF
.,TRBJ2-7,TRBV11-2,TRBD2,TGTGCCAGCAGCCTGGGACTAGCGGGAGGGAAAACCTACGAGCAGTACTTC,CASSLGLAGGKTYEQYF
.,TRBJ1-2,TRBV27,TRBD1,TGTGCCAGCAGTTCCCAAACAGGGGGAAATGGCTACACCTTC,CASSSQTGGNGYTF
.,TRBJ1-5,TRBV28,.,TGTGCCAGCAATGGGAATAGCAATCAGCCCCAGCATTTT,CASNGNSNQPQHF
.,TRBJ1-2,TRBV25-1,.,TGTGCCAGCAGTGTCAGGACCCCCGGGAACTATGGCTACACCTTC,CASSVRTPGNYGYTF
.,TRBJ2-1,TRBV7-9,.,TGTGCCAGCAGCTTGTGGAGCAGTGAGCAGTTCTTC,CASSLWSSEQFF
.,TRBJ2-5,TRBV20-1,.,TGCAGTGCTCAGTTCGGGGAGACCCAGTACTTC,CSAQFGETQYF
.,TRBJ2-1,TRBV5-4,TRBD2,TGTGCCAGCTCCAAGCGGGAGGGGACCGCTGAGCAGTTCTTC,CASSKREGTAEQFF
once,TRBJ1-2,TRBV19,.,TGTGCCAGTACCCCGGACGGGAACTATGGCTACACCTTC,CASTPDGNYGYTF
.,TRBJ2-4,TRBV19,.,TGTGCCAGTAGTATAGATCAATTTACGGGACAAATAGCCAAAAACATTCAGTACTTC,CASSIDQFTGQIAKNIQYF
.,TRBJ2-7,TRBV19,.,TGTGCCAGTAGTATGGGCATTAACTCCTACGAGCAGTACTTC,CASSMGINSYEQYF
.,TRBJ1-2,TRBV10-1,TRBD1,TGCGCCAGCAGCCCCGGACAGGGAAACTATGGCTACACCTTC,CASSPGQGNYGYTF
.,TRBJ1-1,TRBV9,.,TGTGCCAGCAGCTCCCACGGGGGCTTAACTGAAGCTTTCTTT,CASSSHGGLTEAFF
.,TRBJ2-2,TRBV27,TRBD2,TGTGCCAGCAGTCCATCGGGAGGAGAGATCACCGGGGAGCTGTTTTTT,CASSPSGGEITGELFF
.,TRBJ2-7,TRBV6-1,.,TGTGCCAGCAGTGGTACGGACAGAGGGCTTCGGGGCGAGCAGTACTTC,CASSGTDRGLRGEQYF
once,TRBJ1-4,TRBV5-6,TRBD1,TGTGCCAGCAGCGAGACAGGGATAAGTGAAAAACTGTTTTTT,CASSETGISEKLFF
.,TRBJ2-2,TRBV29-1,TRBD1,TGCAGCCTCAAGACAGGGGGCACCGGGGAGCTGTTTTTT,CSLKTGGTGELFF
.,TRBJ1-3,TRBV28,.,TGTGCCAGCAGTTTAGGGGGGGCGACAGATGGAAACACCATATATTTT,CASSLGGATDGNTIYF
.,TRBJ1-3,TRBV10-2,TRBD1,TGCGCCAGCAGTGGGACAGGCGTAAACACCATATATTTT,CASSGTGVNTIYF
.,TRBJ1-1,TRBV29-1,TRBD1,TGCAGCGCAAAGACAGGGCTCAACACTGAAGCTTTCTTT,CSAKTGLNTEAFF
.,TRBJ2-1,TRBV5-1,TRBD2,TGCGCCAGCAGCTCCCCTAGCGGGATTTACAATGAGCAGTTCTTC,CASSSPSGIYNEQFF
.,TRBJ1-6,TRBV30,TRBD1,TGTGCCTGGAGCAACAGGGGTGATTCACCCCTCCACTTT,CAWSNRGDSPLHF
.,TRBJ2-1,TRBV7-3,TRBD1,TGTGCCAGCAGCTTAGTCGGTACAGGGGCCTACAATGAGCAGTTCTTC,CASSLVGTGAYNEQFF
.,TRBJ2-5,TRBV7-9,.,TGTGCCAGCAGCTTAATCCAGGGATTAAGAGAGACCCAGTACTTC,CASSLIQGLRETQYF
.,TRBJ2-7,TRBV28,.,TGTGCCAGCAGACTCGATCCCTACGAGCAGTACTTC,CASRLDPYEQYF
.,TRBJ2-3,TRBV5-1,TRBD2,TGCGCCAGCAGCTTCGGACTAGCGGGCCCCACAGATACGCAGTATTTT,CASSFGLAGPTDTQYF
.,TRBJ1-1,TRBV7-6,.,TGTGCCAGCAGCTTAACCGCCACTCGGAACACTGAAGCTTTCTTT,CASSLTATRNTEAFF
.,TRBJ2-7,TRBV27,TRBD2,TGTGCCAGCACCGGCGGGGGTTACGAGCAGTACTTC,CASTGGGYEQYF
.,TRBJ2-7,TRBV9,TRBD2,TGTGCCAGCAGCCCCGGCCCGGGCGGGAGGAGCTCCTACGAGCAGTACTTC,CASSPGPGGRSSYEQYF
.,TRBJ2-7,TRBV6-5,TRBD1,TGTGCCAGCAGTTACGTGGGGACAGCGAGCTCCTACGAGCAGTACTTC,CASSYVGTASSYEQYF
once,TRBJ2-5,TRBV5-1,TRBD1,TGCGCCAGCAGCCGCGGGACAGGGGGCTTGGAGACCCAGTACTTC,CASSRGTGGLETQYF
.,TRBJ2-1,TRBV19,TRBD2,TGTGCCAGTAGTCCCCCCCGGGCTAGCGGGAGAGGGTCCTACAATGAGCAGTTCTTC,CASSPPRASGRGSYNEQFF
.,TRBJ2-1,TRBV4-1,.,TGCGCCAGCAGCCCGGTCCACTCCTACAATGAGCAGTTCTTC,CASSPVHSYNEQFF
.,TRBJ1-1,TRBV6-5,.,TGTGCCAGCAGTTTCCGAAAACAGGGTTCGGGCACTGAAGCTTTCTTT,CASSFRKQGSGTEAFF
.,TRBJ2-5,TRBV7-9,TRBD2,TGTGCCAGCAGCTTACCGCTAGCGGGAGGGGAGACCCAGTACTTC,CASSLPLAGGETQYF
.,TRBJ2-1,TRBV11-2,.,TGTGCCAGCAGCCCGACTAGAGGTGGAAGCTCCTACAATGAGCAGTTCTTC,CASSPTRGGSSYNEQFF
.,TRBJ2-7,TRBV19,.,TGTGCCAGCGGCGGGATTGGGTACGAGCAGTACTTC,CASGGIGYEQYF
.,TRBJ2-5,TRBV6-5,TRBD2,TGTGCCAGCAGTAAACTGGGACTACCCCAAGAGACCCAGTACTTC,CASSKLGLPQETQYF
.,TRBJ2-2,TRBV4-2,.,TGTGCCAGCAGCCGGGACGAGTACCGGGAGCTGTTTTTT,CASSRDEYRELFF
.,TRBJ2-7,TRBV19,.,TGTGCCACCTCGACAGGCGCTTACGAGCAGTACTTC,CATSTGAYEQYF
.,TRBJ2-7,TRBV29-1,.,TGCAGCGTTGAAAGAGCTGTGGACGAGCAGTACTTC,CSVERAVDEQYF
.,TRBJ2-7,TRBV6-5,.,TGTGCCAGCAAGAAGGCGGGTAGTTACGAGCAGTACTTC,CASKKAGSYEQYF
.,TRBJ1-2,TRBV2,.,TGTGCCAGCGGCAGGGACTCCGGATATGATGGCTACACCTTC,CASGRDSGYDGYTF
.,TRBJ1-3,TRBV18,.,TGTGCCAGCTCACCGCTGGGGGACTCTGGAAACACCATATATTTT,CASSPLGDSGNTIYF
.,TRBJ1-3,TRBV28,.,TGTGCCAGCAGTTACGGTGGAATATCTGGAAACACCATATATTTT,CASSYGGISGNTIYF
.,TRBJ2-7,TRBV7-9,.,TGTGCCAGCAGCTCCTTCGGTAACAGCGTTTCCTACGAGCAGTACTTC,CASSSFGNSVSYEQYF